These 24 T cell receptor beta chains came from one sample sequenced in a study of early stage breast cancer tumors. Sequencing used immunoSEQ multiplex PCR; TCRdb keeps in-frame clones, though not all of them. Among about 51,000 clones listed, more than 70% were seen once. Sample: blood. The receptors shown here come from a person aged 40 to 49 with breast cancer.

The chain links TRBV6-1 to TRBJ1-2; a weak D match, TRBD1 (6 bases). There are 12 residues in the CDR3. Trimming took 2 bases from V and 7 from J, leaving 8 bases between them. CDR1 MNHNS and CDR2 SASEGT come from the germline V gene. The CDR3, as DNA: TGTGCCAGCAGTGAAAGGGGGGCTGGCTACACCTTC. Translation gives CASSERGAGYTF.

The V and J genes are TRBV19 and TRBJ2-7; tentative D call: TRBD2 (5 bases). Germline CDR1 reads LNHDA; CDR2 reads SQIVND (reference sequence). The V end was cut by 0 bases, the J end by 5 bases, with 8 bases between. The CDR3 totals 13 residues. CDR3 nucleotide sequence: TGTGCCAGTAGTATAGATCGAGGGAACGAGCAGTACTTC. Encoded protein: CASSIDRGNEQYF. The entire variable domain, with the rest obtained from reference TRBV19 and TRBJ2-7, is as follows: DGGITQSPKYLFRKEGQNVTLSCEQNLNHDAMYWYRQDPGQGLRLIYYSQIVNDFQKGDIAEGYSVSREKKESFPLTVTSAQKNPTAFYLCASSIDRGNEQYFGPGTRLTVT.

The rearrangement uses TRBV5-1 and TRBJ2-3, with 9 positions matching TRBD2. Per germline, CDR1 SGHRS and CDR2 YFSETQ. The CDR3 loop spans 19 amino acids. J gave up 0 bases and V 1 base, and 12 bases lay outside the gene matches. CDR3 region: CASSLLGGRETSSTDTQYF. As DNA, the CDR3 is TGCGCCAGCAGCTTGTTGGGCGGGAGGGAGACCTCTAGCACAGATACGCAGTATTTT.

This clone was observed a single time. The chain carries TRBV5-1 and TRBJ2-2; D is unclear. Germline loops: CDR1 SGHRS, CDR2 YFSETQ. V shed 0 bases and J shed 3 bases, with 6 bases lying between them. The CDR3 runs 14 residues. The CDR3 sequence is CASSLGPDTGELFF. The CDR3 nucleotides read TGCGCCAGCAGCTTGGGGCCCGACACCGGGGAGCTGTTTTTT.

Turning to this clone: An end of the junction differs from the germline gene, which may be a read error. The chain uses TRBV27 and TRBJ2-5; D remains ambiguous. Germline V lookup: CDR1 MNHEY, CDR2 SMNVEV (reference sequence). The CDR3 length is 14 residues. CDR3 nucleotides: TGTGCCGGCAGTCCCTCGGCGTACCAAGAGACCCAGTACTTC. This codes for CAGSPSAYQETQYF.

The chain combines TRBV18 with TRBJ1-2; 11 nucleotides agree with TRBD1. This CDR3 is 14 amino acids long. Losses at the gene ends were 10 bases for V and 6 bases for J; bases not matched to a gene: 10. Germline CDR1 reads KGHSH; CDR2 reads LQKENI. CDR3 region: CATAPGTGGNGYTF. CDR3 nucleotide sequence: TGTGCCACTGCCCCAGGGACAGGGGGAAATGGCTACACCTTC.

This rearrangement joins TRBV4-1 to TRBJ2-5; no reliable D call. V was clipped by 9 bases and J by 3 bases, with 20 bases between them. CDR3 size: 15 residues. Germline lookup yields CDR1 MGHRA and CDR2 YSYEKL. In nucleotides, the CDR3 is TGCGCCAGATCACCCCCAGCAGGCGGAGAAGAGACCCAGTACTTC. Translating gives CARSPPAGGEETQYF.

The rearrangement uses TRBV7-2 and TRBJ1-1; D call uncertain. Germline CDR1 reads SGHTA; CDR2 reads FQGNSA. The CDR3 length is 13 residues. V lost 2 bases and J 1 base, leaving 5 bases between the germline ends. This CDR3 reads CASSLQENTEAFF. The CDR3 DNA sequence: TGTGCCAGCAGCTTACAGGAGAACACTGAAGCTTTCTTT.

This sequence joins TRBV5-4 and TRBJ1-1; D gene unclear. The ends were cut back, 1 base at V and 3 bases at J, with 7 bases in the middle. Germline CDR1 and CDR2: SGHNT and YYREEE (reference sequence). The CDR3 is 13 residues long. CDR3 protein: CASSLNSYTEAFF. DNA for the CDR3: TGTGCCAGCAGCTTGAACAGTTACACTGAAGCTTTCTTT.

V usage is TRBV6-5 and J usage is TRBJ1-2, with D uncertain. The CDR3 runs 14 residues. Trimming left V 0 bases short and J 2 bases short, with 7 bases between. Germline V gene lookup returns CDR1 MNHEY and CDR2 SVGAGI. DNA of the CDR3: TGTGCCAGCAGTTACTCTTTGGGGAACTATGGCTACACCTTC. Protein product: CASSYSLGNYGYTF.

This clone was counted only a few times. The rearrangement links TRBV6-1 to TRBJ1-5; no clear D. Germline CDR1 MNHNS, CDR2 SASEGT. The CDR3 sequence is 15 residues long. V lost 0 bases and J 0 bases, leaving 6 bases between the germline ends. The CDR3 sequence: CASSEADYSNQPQHF. The CDR3 region has the DNA TGTGCCAGCAGTGAAGCAGATTATAGCAATCAGCCCCAGCATTTT.

This clone was observed a single time. This chain joins TRBV7-9 and TRBJ1-1, with D possibly being TRBD1 (5 bases). The V and J ends lost 1 base and 0 bases respectively, with 6 bases between them. Germline lookup yields CDR1 SEHNR and CDR2 FQNEAQ (reference sequence). This CDR3 has 14 amino acids. The CDR3 region has the DNA TGTGCCAGCAGCTTAGGGGGGGTGAACACTGAAGCTTTCTTT. Protein product: CASSLGGVNTEAFF.

This clone was seen more than once but under ten times. This chain links TRBV5-5 with TRBJ1-5; no firm D call. The V and J ends lost 1 base and 5 bases respectively, with 7 bases between them. The CDR3 length is 13 residues. The germline CDR1 and CDR2 sequences are SGHKS and YYEKEE (reference sequence). The CDR3 region is CASSLLWDQPQHF. CDR3 sequence (DNA): TGTGCCAGCAGCTTGTTATGGGATCAGCCCCAGCATTTT.

This clone was seen once. J is TRBJ1-1 and V is TRBV5-1; TRBD1 matches 9 bases. With V trimmed by 4 bases and J by 5 bases, 9 bases remained unmatched. The germline gives CDR1 SGHRS, CDR2 YFSETQ. The CDR3 is 15 residues long. CDR3 nucleotides: TGCGCCAGCAGCCCCCGGGACAGGGACGGAACTGAAGCTTTCTTT. Amino acids: CASSPRDRDGTEAFF.

The chain employs TRBV5-1 and TRBJ2-1, with unresolved D. Germline V lookup: CDR1 SGHRS, CDR2 YFSETQ. The CDR3 is 13 amino acids. Trimming cost V 5 bases and J 6 bases, with 12 bases left between them. The CDR3 DNA follows: TGCGCCAGCAGTCCGCCTGCCACCAATGAGCAGTTCTTC. Protein: CASSPPATNEQFF.

This clone has just one count. V usage is TRBV29-1 and J usage is TRBJ2-3; D is unclear. Germline assignment: CDR1 SQVTM and CDR2 ANQGSEA. Trimming removed 1 base at V and 0 bases at J, with 11 bases between. The CDR3 has 15 residues. The chain's CDR3 is CSVEAWETSTDTQYF. Written as DNA, the CDR3 is TGCAGCGTTGAAGCATGGGAAACGAGCACAGATACGCAGTATTTT.

This clone appeared a few times. The chain combines TRBV2 with TRBJ2-7; D gene ambiguous. The CDR3 extends over 12 amino acids. Germline lookup yields CDR1 SNHLY and CDR2 FYNNEI. Trimming pared 7 bases from V and 2 bases from J, leaving 9 bases between. CDR3 in DNA: TGTGCCAGCACGACGGCCCCCTACGAGCAGTACTTC. Its translation: CASTTAPYEQYF.

The chain carries TRBV29-1 and TRBJ2-1; 11 nucleotides match TRBD2. V gave up 2 bases and J gave up 8 bases; unmatched junction bases: 8. CDR1 is SQVTM, CDR2 ANQGSEA, per germline. The CDR3 runs to 15 residues. The CDR3 sequence: CSVERELAGVDEQFF. DNA of the CDR3: TGCAGCGTTGAAAGGGAACTAGCGGGAGTCGATGAGCAGTTCTTC.

This clone was recorded a few times. J is TRBJ1-2 and V is TRBV21-1. TRBV21-1 is reported as a pseudogene. CDR3 length: 11 residues. The CDR3 bases are TGTGCCAGCAGCAAAGCATATGGCTACACCTTC. Translating gives CASSKAYGYTF.

This rearrangement joins TRBV7-2 to TRBJ1-1, with D uncertain. The CDR3 length is 13 residues. The V gene lost 5 bases and the J gene lost 4 bases, with 11 bases spanning the gap. Germline V gives CDR1 SGHTA, CDR2 FQGNSA. The CDR3 DNA reads as TGTGCCAGCAGCCCGAGACCGGGCACTGAAGCTTTCTTT. Its translation is CASSPRPGTEAFF.

The chain uses TRBV15 and TRBJ2-3; D may be TRBD1 (5 bases). Looked up from germline, CDR1 is LNHNV and CDR2 is YYDKDF (reference sequence). Trimming stripped 0 bases from V and 8 bases from J, with 12 bases between. The CDR3 length is 14 residues. The chain's CDR3 is CATSRDAAQVTQYF. The CDR3 DNA is TGTGCCACCAGCAGAGATGCGGCACAGGTTACGCAGTATTTT. The variable domain in full, completed from reference TRBV15 and TRBJ2-3, reads DAMVIQNPRYQVTQFGKPVTLSCSQTLNHNVMYWYQQKSSQAPKLLFHYYDKDFNNEADTPDNFQSRRPNTSFCFLDIRSPGLGDTAMYLCATSRDAAQVTQYFGPGTRLTVL.

This chain joins TRBV6-1 and TRBJ1-2, with D perhaps TRBD1 (5 bases). The V and J ends lost 4 bases and 1 base respectively, with 10 bases between them. Germline assignment: CDR1 MNHNS and CDR2 SASEGT. CDR3 size: 14 residues. The CDR3 spells CASSVTGLNYGYTF. CDR3 bases: TGTGCCAGCAGTGTAACGGGGCTTAACTATGGCTACACCTTC.

The chain couples TRBV7-9 to TRBJ1-1, with unresolved D. V was trimmed by 5 bases and J by 3 bases, leaving 7 bases between them. The CDR3 consists of 12 residues. Germline CDR1 reads SEHNR; CDR2 reads FQNEAQ (reference sequence). The CDR3 DNA reads as TGTGCCAGCAGCCCCCAATACACTGAAGCTTTCTTT. As protein: CASSPQYTEAFF.

The chain uses TRBV7-9 and TRBJ2-3; 14 bases fit TRBD2. V shed 1 base and J 0 bases; nucleotides not matched to a gene: 3. The CDR3 runs 18 residues. Per the germline V gene, CDR1 is SEHNR and CDR2 is FQNEAQ (reference sequence). This CDR3 reads CASSLGGLAGVSTDTQYF. CDR3 in DNA: TGTGCCAGCAGCTTAGGGGGACTAGCGGGGGTAAGCACAGATACGCAGTATTTT.